Listed below are T cell receptor beta chains from one sample, sequenced in a study of OX40 agonist ivuxolimab in advanced cancers. Libraries were prepared by immunoSEQ multiplex PCR; TCRdb keeps only in-frame clonotypes and omits some of them. The table has about 48,000 clones, around 80% seen once. The input for sequencing was CD4+ or CD8+ T cells sorted from blood, taken in a trial of the OX40 agonist ivuxolimab. The receptor set was obtained from an adult with an advanced solid tumor such as melanoma, head and neck, liver or kidney cancer. CDR3s include the opening cysteine and the closing phenylalanine or tryptophan. A D gene is named only where the DNA matches it firmly. Clone size is stated in some rows and not others, as once, few, many or a class when expanded.

>TRBJ2-7|TRBV6-9|-|-
TGTGCCACCACGCTTAAGGCGAACGAGCAGTACTTC
CATTLKANEQYF
>TRBJ2-7|TRBV5-1|-|TRBD1
TGCGCCAGCAGCTTGGAGGGGGCCCCGAGCTCCTACGAGCAGTACTTC
CASSLEGAPSSYEQYF
>TRBJ2-5|TRBV30|once|TRBD1
TGTGCCTGGGGGACAGACGTTCAAGAGACCCAGTACTTC
CAWGTDVQETQYF
>TRBJ2-5|TRBV7-2|once|-
TGTGCCAGCAGCATCCGAGGGGGCGCGGGGGAGACCCAGTACTTC
CASSIRGGAGETQYF
>TRBJ2-4|TRBV2|-|-
TGTGCCAGCAGCCCGGACTTCCAAGCCAAAAACATTCAGTACTTC
CASSPDFQAKNIQYF
>TRBJ1-4|TRBV5-1|-|-
TGCGCCAGCAGCAAGGACGGTGGCGTGGAAGAAAAACTGTTTTTT
CASSKDGGVEEKLFF
>TRBJ2-1|TRBV28|-|-
TGTGCCAGCAGTTTGACGGCCCCCCTGACTAGTCAATCCTACAATGAGCAGTTCTTC
CASSLTAPLTSQSYNEQFF
>TRBJ1-5|TRBV5-1|-|-
TGCGCCAGCAGCTTGGAGACAGTAAATCAGCCCCAGCATTTT
CASSLETVNQPQHF
>TRBJ1-1|TRBV11-1|-|-
TGTGCCAGCAGCTTTGTGAACACTGAAGCTTTCTTT
CASSFVNTEAFF
>TRBJ2-5|TRBV7-3|-|TRBD2
TGTGCCAGCAGCCCTAGCGGGGGGGTAGAGACCCAGTACTTC
CASSPSGGVETQYF
>TRBJ2-3|TRBV10-1|-|TRBD2
TGCGCCAGCAGTGATCCTAGCGGGATTTCAGATACGCAGTATTTT
CASSDPSGISDTQYF
>TRBJ2-2|TRBV5-1|-|TRBD1
TGCGCCAGCAGGGGGACAGGGGGTACCGGGGAGCTGTTTTTT
CASRGTGGTGELFF
>TRBJ2-3|TRBV2|-|-
TGTGCCAGCAGCAGGACGGCAGATACGCAGTATTTT
CASSRTADTQYF
>TRBJ1-3|TRBV5-6|-|-
TGTGCCAGCAGCTTGGGCTTCTGGTCCTCTGGAAACACCATATATTTT
CASSLGFWSSGNTIYF
>TRBJ1-4|TRBV7-2|-|-
TGTGCCAGCAGCCTGGACAGCGGTAATGAAAAACTGTTTTTT
CASSLDSGNEKLFF
>TRBJ1-1|TRBV2|-|TRBD1
TGTGCCAGCAGAAGTACAGGGGGGGAGAACACTGAAGCTTTCTTT
CASRSTGGENTEAFF
>TRBJ1-5|TRBV5-4|-|-
TGTGCCAGCAGCTTTCAGGGTTGGCGCAATCAGCCCCAGCATTTT
CASSFQGWRNQPQHF
>TRBJ1-2|TRBV28|-|-
TGTGCCAGCAGTCGTATCAGGGATGGCTACACCTTC
CASSRIRDGYTF
>TRBJ1-5|TRBV7-3|-|-
TGTGCCAGCAGCTTAGCCCCGTGGAGCAATCAGCCCCAGCATTTT
CASSLAPWSNQPQHF
>TRBJ2-1|TRBV6-1|-|-
TGTGCCAGCAGTGCCTCCTGGACTACCGACAATGAGCAGTTCTTC
CASSASWTTDNEQFF
>TRBJ2-1|TRBV2|-|TRBD2
TGTGCCAGCAGGGGTAGCGGGGGGGCCGGAGTTAATGAGCAGTTCTTC
CASRGSGGAGVNEQFF
>TRBJ2-1|TRBV7-2|-|TRBD2
TGTGCCAGCAGCCCCCCCCGGACTAGCGGGGGGTCCACCTACAATGAGCAGTTCTTC
CASSPPRTSGGSTYNEQFF
>TRBJ2-1|TRBV7-2|-|-
TGTGCCAGCAGCTTAGCGGCCGACAATGAGCAGTTCTTC
CASSLAADNEQFF
>TRBJ1-2|TRBV5-1|-|TRBD1
TGCGCCAGCAGCCCAGGACAGGGAGGATATGGCTACACCTTC
CASSPGQGGYGYTF
>TRBJ1-1|TRBV19|-|-
TGTGCCAGTAGTATCCAGGCCGGGCTGAACACTGAAGCTTTCTTT
CASSIQAGLNTEAFF
>TRBJ1-2|TRBV2|-|-
TGTGCCAGCAGTGATTGGTACGGAGCTAACTATGGCTACACCTTC
CASSDWYGANYGYTF
>TRBJ2-3|TRBV7-3|-|-
TGTGCCAGCAGCTTGGAGGAGAGGGATACGCAGTATTTT
CASSLEERDTQYF
>TRBJ2-3|TRBV5-1|-|-
TGCGCCAGCTCCCGCGGTAGTAGCGGTCCGGATACGCAGTATTTT
CASSRGSSGPDTQYF